Listed here are 18 T cell receptor beta chains from one sample, sequenced in a study of cytomegalovirus exposure and HLA in healthy donors. The PCR ran on 60 Vbeta and 13 Jbeta primers. This table comes from immunoSEQ multiplex PCR, and its TCRdb copy is limited to in-frame clones, with some not included. The sample has 200,000 or so clones, 75% to 80% seen once. The sample taken for sequencing was PBMCs. The receptors here all came from a woman aged 25-40 years in good health and CMV-seropositive.

The V and J genes are TRBV14 and TRBJ1-2, with 8 bases that match TRBD1. V dropped 4 bases and J dropped 5; count of bases not matched to a gene: 3. CDR1 and CDR2 from the germline V gene are SGHDN and FVKESK. CDR3 length: 13 amino acids. CDR3 protein: CASSPDRAYGYTF. DNA of the CDR3: TGTGCCAGCAGCCCGGACAGGGCTTATGGCTACACCTTC.

The chain combines TRBV4-2 with TRBJ2-3; D remains unclear. This CDR3 has 14 amino acids. The V gene's germline CDR1 is LGHNA and CDR2 YNFKEQ. V gave up 0 bases and J gave up 2 bases, with 6 bases separating them. The CDR3 loop is CASSQEGATDTQYF. CDR3 nucleotides: TGTGCCAGCAGCCAAGAGGGCGCCACAGATACGCAGTATTTT.

V and J are TRBV5-4 and TRBJ2-3, with 9 nucleotides matching TRBD2. The germline V gene encodes CDR1 SGHNT and CDR2 YYREEE (reference sequence). V lost 2 bases and J lost 4; bases outside the gene matches: 5. The CDR3 is 15 amino acids. CDR3 bases: TGTGCCAGCAGCTTATTTAGCGGGGGTGCAGATACGCAGTATTTT. Its protein product is CASSLFSGGADTQYF.

This chain links TRBV11-1 with TRBJ2-4, with TRBD1 as a possible D gene (5 bases). This CDR3 has 15 amino acids. V was shortened by 4 bases and J by 3 bases, with 13 bases between the two germline ends. In germline, CDR1 is SGHAT, CDR2 FQDESV (reference sequence). The CDR3 sequence: CASSSRVGDKNIQYF. CDR3 nucleotide sequence: TGTGCCAGCAGCTCCAGGGTAGGGGACAAAAACATTCAGTACTTC.

This sequence joins TRBV19 and TRBJ2-3; 9 positions match TRBD1. The germline V gene encodes CDR1 LNHDA and CDR2 SQIVND (reference sequence). The V segment lost 3 bases and the J segment 4 bases; nucleotides outside the gene matches: 8. The CDR3 sequence is 16 residues long. Written as DNA, the CDR3 is TGTGCCAGTAGTATGTCAGGACAGGGGATGCCAGATACGCAGTATTTT. Protein sequence: CASSMSGQGMPDTQYF.

The chain uses TRBV18 and TRBJ2-5, with D maybe TRBD1 (5 bases). This CDR3 is built from 14 residues. V was shortened by 0 bases and J by 2 bases, with 7 bases between the two germline ends. Germline CDR1 reads KGHSH; CDR2 reads LQKENI. The CDR3 loop reads CASSPPGQQETQYF. The DNA for the CDR3 is TGTGCCAGCTCACCACCGGGGCAGCAAGAGACCCAGTACTTC.

The CDR3 region is CASSSRGARTEAFF. The CDR3 DNA follows: TGTGCCAGCAGCTCCCGGGGGGCGCGTACTGAAGCTTTCTTT. This chain joins TRBV7-2 and TRBJ1-1; D is perhaps TRBD1 (6 bases). Per the germline V gene, CDR1 is SGHTA and CDR2 is FQGNSA. Trimming pared 4 bases from V and 5 bases from J, leaving 14 bases between. This CDR3 has 14 residues.

The V gene is TRBV9, the J gene TRBJ2-1; the D gene is possibly TRBD2 (5 bases). Germline lookup yields CDR1 SGDLS and CDR2 YYNGEE. Trimming shortened V by 0 bases and J by 10 bases, and 14 bases separated the two germline ends. The CDR3 is 14 amino acids. The CDR3 nucleotides are TGTGCCAGCAGCGTAGTCGAACTAGTGGGGGAGCAGTTCTTC. This codes for CASSVVELVGEQFF.

This clone occurred once. The chain combines TRBV7-9 with TRBJ1-1; D is possibly TRBD1 (6 bases). Trimming stripped 7 bases from V and 3 bases from J, with 15 bases between. The CDR3 loop spans 14 amino acids. Germline CDR1 is SEHNR and CDR2 is FQNEAQ (reference sequence). As DNA, the CDR3 is TGTGCCAGCACGACGGCGGGGGCGGACACTGAAGCTTTCTTT. This gives the protein CASTTAGADTEAFF.

This clone occurred once. The CDR3 is CASSMRASGGSSYNEQFF. Written as DNA, the CDR3 is TGTGCCAGTAGTATGCGGGCTAGCGGGGGGAGCTCCTACAATGAGCAGTTCTTC. This chain connects TRBV19 to TRBJ2-1; TRBD2 matches 11 bases. The V gene end was trimmed by 3 bases and the J gene end by 0 bases; junction bases not matched to a gene: 7. This CDR3 region has 18 residues. Per the germline V gene, CDR1 is LNHDA and CDR2 is SQIVND (reference sequence).

This sequence joins TRBV5-1 and TRBJ2-5, with a weak D call TRBD2 (5 bases). The germline V and J ends were trimmed by 0 bases and 3 bases, with 6 bases remaining between them. Germline CDR1 SGHRS, CDR2 YFSETQ. CDR3 size: 13 residues. The CDR3 DNA reads as TGCGCCAGCAGCTTGGGAGGGAAAGAGACCCAGTACTTC. It is translated as CASSLGGKETQYF.

CDR3 DNA: TGTGCCAGTAGTACCGGACAGGGGAGAGGTGGCTACACCTTC. This encodes CASSTGQGRGGYTF. The rearrangement uses TRBV19 and TRBJ1-2; 9 positions match TRBD1. Germline CDR1 is LNHDA and CDR2 is SQIVND (reference sequence). There are 14 residues in the CDR3. V lost 4 bases to trimming and J lost 7 bases; unmatched junction nucleotides: 7.

This chain connects TRBV9 to TRBJ1-3; D uncertain. Trimming stripped 0 bases from V and 0 bases from J, with 7 bases between. The CDR3 runs to 15 residues. Per germline, CDR1 SGDLS and CDR2 YYNGEE. CDR3 sequence reads: CASSVGTDSGNTIYF. In DNA form, the CDR3 reads TGTGCCAGCAGCGTAGGTACAGACTCTGGAAACACCATATATTTT.

This chain links TRBV28 with TRBJ1-6; the match to TRBD1 covers 10 bases. The CDR3 spans 17 residues. Trimming at V came to 2 bases and at J to 5 bases, leaving 6 bases not matched to a gene. Germline CDR1 and CDR2: MDHEN and SYDVKM. The CDR3 region has the DNA TGTGCCAGCAGTTTACTCGGGACAGGGGTAAATAATTCACCCCTCCACTTT. Its translation is CASSLLGTGVNNSPLHF. Combining the CDR3 with reference TRBV28 and TRBJ1-6 gives the whole variable domain DVKVTQSSRYLVKRTGEKVFLECVQDMDHENMFWYRQDPGLGLRLIYFSYDVKMKEKGDIPEGYSVSREKKERFSLILESASTNQTSMYLCASSLLGTGVNNSPLHFGNGTRLTVT.

The chain uses TRBV28 and TRBJ2-2; tentative D call: TRBD2 (6 bases). This CDR3 region has 15 residues. CDR1 is MDHEN, CDR2 SYDVKM, per germline. Trimming took 5 bases from V and 1 from J, leaving 11 bases between them. CDR3 amino acids: CASSPGLRNTGELFF. As DNA, the CDR3 is TGTGCCAGCAGTCCGGGACTCAGGAACACCGGGGAGCTGTTTTTT. The full variable domain, completed using reference TRBV28 and TRBJ2-2, is DVKVTQSSRYLVKRTGEKVFLECVQDMDHENMFWYRQDPGLGLRLIYFSYDVKMKEKGDIPEGYSVSREKKERFSLILESASTNQTSMYLCASSPGLRNTGELFFGEGSRLTVL.

The chain employs TRBV11-1 and TRBJ2-2; D might be TRBD2 (5 bases). There are 16 residues in the CDR3. Germline V lookup: CDR1 SGHAT, CDR2 FQDESV (reference sequence). Deletions cut 4 bases from V and 7 bases from J, with 19 bases between. The CDR3 DNA is TGTGCCAGCAGCTCAAACCCCGGGATCAACTACGGGGAGCTGTTTTTT. This gives the protein CASSSNPGINYGELFF.

The chain uses TRBV11-1 and TRBJ2-7; tentative D call: TRBD2 (5 bases). Trimming shortened V by 8 bases and J by 2 bases, and 16 bases separated the two germline ends. The length of the CDR3 is 14 residues. Per germline, CDR1 SGHAT and CDR2 FQDESV (reference sequence). CDR3 in DNA: TGTGCCAGCTCAAGACGCCTCGGGGCCTACGAGCAGTACTTC. The encoded protein is CASSRRLGAYEQYF. Variable domain in full (rest from reference TRBV11-1 and TRBJ2-7): EAEVAQSPRYKITEKSQAVAFWCDPISGHATLYWYRQILGQGPELLVQFQDESVVDDSQLPKDRFSAERLKGVDSTLKIQPAELGDSAMYLCASSRRLGAYEQYFGPGTRLTVT.

This clone turned up a few times. V and J are TRBV5-8 and TRBJ2-1; possibly TRBD2 for D (6 bases). The CDR3 totals 14 residues. V gave up 3 bases and J gave up 3 bases, with 10 bases separating them. The germline CDR1 and CDR2 sequences are SGHTS and YDEGEE. The CDR3 spells CASSSGTYYNEQFF. The CDR3 nucleotides read TGTGCCAGCAGCTCCGGGACTTACTACAATGAGCAGTTCTTC.